These 30 T cell receptor beta chains came from one sample sequenced in a study of T cell clones after liver transplantation. Assay: immunoSEQ multiplex PCR; the TCRdb copy retains only in-frame clones and omits some. The table lists about 71,000 clones, approximately 80% of them singletons. The sequenced sample was CD4+ T cells from blood, obtained 12 months after liver transplant. The receptors were sampled from a human patient who received a liver transplant. The T cells may come from the graft donor.

The rearrangement links TRBV9 to TRBJ2-7; D may be TRBD2 (5 bases). Germline V gene lookup returns CDR1 SGDLS and CDR2 YYNGEE. The CDR3 covers 16 residues. V gave up 0 bases and J gave up 2 bases, with 15 bases separating them. The CDR3 is CASSVGPGEPTYEQYF. The CDR3 DNA reads as TGTGCCAGCAGCGTAGGGCCCGGGGAGCCGACCTACGAGCAGTACTTC.

This rearrangement joins TRBV9 to TRBJ2-5; D is undetermined. The CDR3 consists of 14 residues. The V end was cut by 2 bases, the J end by 5 bases, with 13 bases between. Germline V gene lookup returns CDR1 SGDLS and CDR2 YYNGEE. CDR3 region: CASSVRTRDETQYF. In DNA form, the CDR3 reads TGTGCCAGCAGCGTTAGGACCCGAGACGAGACCCAGTACTTC.

This clone showed up just a few times. The chain has TRBV7-3 and TRBJ2-3; D may be TRBD2 (6 bases). The CDR3 has 18 amino acids. CDR1 and CDR2 from the germline V gene are SGHTA and FQGTGA. V dropped 1 base and J dropped 0 bases, with 17 bases sitting between them. The CDR3 nucleotides read TGTGCCAGCAGCTTAATGGCTCTGAGCGGGTCTAGCACAGATACGCAGTATTTT. This gives the protein CASSLMALSGSSTDTQYF.

The gene calls are TRBV2 and TRBJ1-2; D might be TRBD1 (6 bases). The V gene lost 0 bases and the J gene lost 7 bases, with 18 bases spanning the gap. The CDR3 has 16 residues. Germline CDR1 SNHLY, CDR2 FYNNEI. In DNA form, the CDR3 reads TGTGCCAGCAGTGAAGCGGGGCCGGGGGCGCAGATTGGCTACACCTTC. It translates to CASSEAGPGAQIGYTF.

The genes are TRBV28 and TRBJ1-1, with unresolved D. Trimming shortened V by 6 bases and J by 1 base, and 21 bases separated the two germline ends. The germline gives CDR1 MDHEN, CDR2 SYDVKM. The CDR3 has 17 residues. The chain's CDR3 is CASSSSGRAGKNTEAFF. For the CDR3, the DNA is TGTGCCAGCAGCTCTTCGGGGAGGGCGGGTAAGAACACTGAAGCTTTCTTT. The full variable domain, completed using reference TRBV28 and TRBJ1-1, is DVKVTQSSRYLVKRTGEKVFLECVQDMDHENMFWYRQDPGLGLRLIYFSYDVKMKEKGDIPEGYSVSREKKERFSLILESASTNQTSMYLCASSSSGRAGKNTEAFFGQGTRLTVV.

The rearrangement joins TRBV11-2 to TRBJ2-7, with TRBD2 identical over 10 bases. This CDR3 contains 16 residues. The ends lost 2 bases at V and 3 bases at J; junction bases unmatched: 7. Germline-derived CDR1 and CDR2 are SGHAT and FQNNGV. The DNA for the CDR3 is TGTGCCAGCAGCTTAATCTCGGCTAGCGGGAGCTACGAGCAGTACTTC. It specifies CASSLISASGSYEQYF.

The chain uses TRBV11-3 and TRBJ2-5; D unresolved. Germline CDR1 reads SGHNT; CDR2 reads YENEEA. This CDR3 has 12 amino acids. Trimming removed 5 bases at V and 5 bases at J, with 9 bases between. Written as DNA, the CDR3 is TGTGCCAGCAGCCTAGGTTTCGAGACCCAGTACTTC. It translates to CASSLGFETQYF.

The chain employs TRBV6-1 and TRBJ1-1, with 7 bases identical to TRBD1. The CDR3 is made up of 18 amino acids. Losses at the gene ends were 4 bases for V and 4 bases for J; bases not matched to a gene: 18. The germline V gene has CDR1 MNHNS and CDR2 SASEGT. This chain's CDR3 is CASSGRLGQAQGGTEAFF. The CDR3 nucleotides are TGTGCCAGCAGTGGGAGGCTAGGACAGGCTCAAGGGGGCACTGAAGCTTTCTTT.

The rearrangement links TRBV5-1 to TRBJ1-1, with TRBD1 identical over 9 bases. The germline gives CDR1 SGHRS, CDR2 YFSETQ. The trim removed 3 bases at V and 4 bases at J, leaving 7 bases unmatched. The CDR3 loop spans 15 amino acids. The CDR3 DNA follows: TGCGCCAGCAGCTCGGGACAGGGTGAGAGCACTGAAGCTTTCTTT. Protein: CASSSGQGESTEAFF.

The sample holds a few counts of this clone. This rearrangement joins TRBV2 to TRBJ1-5; 8 bases agree with TRBD1. The CDR3 spans 15 residues. The germline CDR1 and CDR2 sequences are SNHLY and FYNNEI. With 3 bases clipped from V and 4 bases from J, the junction kept 5 bases outside the gene matches. In nucleotides, the CDR3 is TGTGCCAGCAGTGACCAGGGGGCAGGAAATCAGCCCCAGCATTTT. This gives the protein CASSDQGAGNQPQHF.

This clone was seen a single time. The chain uses TRBV5-1 and TRBJ1-1; D possibly corresponds to TRBD1 (5 bases). V dropped 0 bases and J dropped 7 bases, with 7 bases sitting between them. The germline CDR1 and CDR2 sequences are SGHRS and YFSETQ. The CDR3 extends over 12 amino acids. For the CDR3, the DNA is TGCGCCAGCAGCTTGGTCCAGGGTGAAGCTTTCTTT. Amino acids: CASSLVQGEAFF.

This clone was detected only once. This sequence joins TRBV7-9 and TRBJ2-1; D call uncertain. The CDR3 contains 15 residues. The ends were cut back, 4 bases at V and 0 bases at J, with 10 bases in the middle. Germline CDR1 SEHNR, CDR2 FQNEAQ (reference sequence). CDR3 region: CASSSERSSYNEQFF. In DNA form, the CDR3 reads TGTGCCAGCAGCTCGGAAAGGAGCTCCTACAATGAGCAGTTCTTC.

The chain uses TRBV12-5 and TRBJ2-5; D might be TRBD1 or TRBD2, each matching 5 bases. This CDR3 region has 16 residues. Trimming cost V 1 base and J 3 bases, with 15 bases left between them. Germline-derived CDR1 and CDR2 are LGHNT and FRNRAP. The CDR3 sequence: CASGLGAGTPEETQYF. CDR3 DNA: TGTGCTAGTGGTTTGGGGGCCGGGACGCCCGAAGAGACCCAGTACTTC.

The rearrangement links TRBV6-1 to TRBJ2-1, with TRBD2 matching over 11 bases. V dropped 6 bases and J dropped 3; count of bases not matched to a gene: 4. Germline lookup yields CDR1 MNHNS and CDR2 SASEGT. The CDR3 sequence is 15 residues long. CDR3 coding DNA: TGTGCCAGCAGAAGACTAGCGGGGAACTACAATGAGCAGTTCTTC. It encodes CASRRLAGNYNEQFF.

The V gene is TRBV2, the J gene TRBJ1-1, with D possibly matching TRBD1 (6 bases). The CDR3 sequence is 15 residues long. The V end was cut by 3 bases, the J end by 0 bases, with 11 bases between. From germline, CDR1 is SNHLY and CDR2 FYNNEI. CDR3 in DNA: TGTGCCAGCAGTGACGACTGGGGGCTGAACACTGAAGCTTTCTTT. Translating it yields CASSDDWGLNTEAFF.

This clone was seen more than once but under ten times. The CDR3 region has the DNA TGTGCCAGCAGTGGCCGGGACAGGGTATACGAGCAGTACTTC. Amino acids: CASSGRDRVYEQYF. V and J are TRBV6-1 and TRBJ2-7, with 9 bases matching TRBD1. J was trimmed by 4 bases and V by 4 bases; bases with no gene match: 5. Germline assignment: CDR1 MNHNS and CDR2 SASEGT. This CDR3 has 14 residues.

V and J are TRBV19 and TRBJ2-7; TRBD1 matches at 7 bases. There are 14 residues in the CDR3. Trimming at V came to 6 bases and at J to 2 bases, leaving 7 bases not matched to a gene. Germline CDR1 LNHDA, CDR2 SQIVND (reference sequence). Here the CDR3 DNA reads TGTGCCAGTAGCAGGCCGGGACAGACCTACGAGCAGTACTTC. It specifies CASSRPGQTYEQYF. The whole variable domain, filled in from reference TRBV19 and TRBJ2-7, reads DGGITQSPKYLFRKEGQNVTLSCEQNLNHDAMYWYRQDPGQGLRLIYYSQIVNDFQKGDIAEGYSVSREKKESFPLTVTSAQKNPTAFYLCASSRPGQTYEQYFGPGTRLTVT.

This chain joins TRBV7-2 and TRBJ1-1, with a tentative D call TRBD1 (5 bases). Between the trimmed V and J ends, which lost 6 bases and 5 bases, there was a span of 16 bases. Germline V gene sequence: CDR1 SGHTA, CDR2 FQGNSA. This CDR3 is 14 amino acids long. In DNA, the CDR3 is TGTGCCAGCAGTCCGGGGGGGTCTAGGACTGAAGCTTTCTTT. Its translation: CASSPGGSRTEAFF. Complete variable domain (other parts from reference TRBV7-2 and TRBJ1-1): GAGVSQSPSNKVTEKGKDVELRCDPISGHTALYWYRQSLGQGLEFLIYFQGNSAPDKSGLPSDRFSAERTGGSVSTLTIQRTQQEDSAVYLCASSPGGSRTEAFFGQGTRLTVV.

The CDR3 region has the DNA TGTGCCAGCAGCTTACGGCCGGTGGATAACACCGGGGAGCTGTTTTTT. It is translated as CASSLRPVDNTGELFF. The V and J genes are TRBV7-8 and TRBJ2-2; D not resolved. This CDR3 has 16 amino acids. Trimming pared 2 bases from V and 2 bases from J, leaving 12 bases between. Germline CDR1 is SGHVS and CDR2 is FQNEAQ.

The chain is built from TRBV7-9 and TRBJ2-4; TRBD1 is a possible D gene (6 bases). CDR3 size: 15 residues. Germline values: CDR1 SEHNR, CDR2 FQNEAQ (reference sequence). Trimming cost V 5 bases and J 0 bases, with 11 bases left between them. The CDR3 nucleotides are TGTGCCAGCAGCCAGGGACAACCAGCCAAAAACATTCAGTACTTC. The encoded protein is CASSQGQPAKNIQYF.

V is TRBV5-1 and J is TRBJ1-4, with 7 bases identical to TRBD1. The CDR3 totals 14 residues. Trimming at V came to 4 bases and at J to 6 bases, leaving 6 bases not matched to a gene. Germline V gives CDR1 SGHRS, CDR2 YFSETQ. CDR3 protein: CASSPGTAHEKLFF. In DNA form, the CDR3 reads TGCGCCAGCAGCCCCGGGACAGCGCATGAAAAACTGTTTTTT.

The rearrangement uses TRBV28 and TRBJ1-2; D is ambiguous. V was pared by 6 bases and J by 1 base, with 12 bases between. This CDR3 is built from 14 residues. Germline CDR1 and CDR2: MDHEN and SYDVKM. CDR3 DNA sequence: TGTGCCAGCAGACGAGGACGGATTAACTATGGCTACACCTTC. It is translated as CASRRGRINYGYTF.

The chain couples TRBV5-1 to TRBJ2-3, with 13 bases aligning to TRBD2. V dropped 4 bases and J dropped 6; count of bases not matched to a gene: 8. The CDR3 spans 16 residues. Per germline, CDR1 SGHRS and CDR2 YFSETQ. CDR3 bases: TGCGCCAGCAGCGTACCAACTAGCGGGAGGGGGGATACGCAGTATTTT. Protein product: CASSVPTSGRGDTQYF.

This chain links TRBV6-6 with TRBJ1-3; TRBD1 agrees at 8 bases. The CDR3 is 13 residues long. Trimming at V came to 11 bases and at J to 4 bases, leaving 7 bases not matched to a gene. From germline, CDR1 is MNHNY and CDR2 SVGAGI (reference sequence). The CDR3 sequence: CAVRGQAGNTIYF. CDR3 bases: TGTGCCGTACGGGGACAGGCCGGAAACACCATATATTTT.

Written as DNA, the CDR3 is TGTGCCAGCAGAAGAGCGGGAGGCTCCTACAATGAGCAGTTCTTC. Protein: CASRRAGGSYNEQFF. This sequence joins TRBV11-2 and TRBJ2-1, with 9 bases that match TRBD2. V dropped 6 bases and J dropped 0; count of bases not matched to a gene: 3. This CDR3 comprises 15 residues. Germline-derived CDR1 and CDR2 are SGHAT and FQNNGV.

V gene TRBV7-2 combines with J gene TRBJ2-3; perhaps TRBD2 as D (6 bases). The CDR3 extends over 15 amino acids. CDR1 SGHTA and CDR2 FQGNSA come from the germline V gene. Trimming took off 3 bases at V and 3 bases at J, with 13 bases between the two ends. The CDR3 sequence is CASSFTGVRTDTQYF. The CDR3 DNA reads TGTGCCAGCAGCTTCACGGGAGTTAGGACAGATACGCAGTATTTT.

This chain links TRBV5-4 with TRBJ2-1; no reliable D call. Germline V CDR1 and CDR2: SGHNT, YYREEE (reference sequence). The V gene lost 4 bases and the J gene lost 15 bases, with 17 bases spanning the gap. CDR3 length: 12 amino acids. The CDR3 DNA reads as TGTGCCAGCAGCAGCGCTAGTAGTAGTCTGTTCTTC. This codes for CASSSASSSLFF.

This clone was observed a few times. V and J are TRBV6-5 and TRBJ2-7; 8 bases are a match to TRBD1. The CDR3 runs 13 residues. Germline values: CDR1 MNHEY, CDR2 SVGAGI. V shed 6 bases and J 2 bases; nucleotides not matched to a gene: 3. The CDR3 nucleotides are TGTGCCAGCAGCACGACAGGGGCCTACGAGCAGTACTTC. This translates into CASSTTGAYEQYF.

This sequence joins TRBV5-1 and TRBJ2-6; 9 nucleotides match TRBD2. Germline CDR1 is SGHRS and CDR2 is YFSETQ. With 6 bases clipped from V and 0 bases from J, the junction kept 13 bases outside the gene matches. CDR3 length equals 19 residues. The CDR3 DNA reads TGCGCCAGCACCATTACCACTAGCGGGCTGCTCTCTGGGGCCAACGTCCTGACTTTC. It translates to CASTITTSGLLSGANVLTF. The variable domain in full, completed from reference TRBV5-1 and TRBJ2-6, reads KAGVTQTPRYLIKTRGQQVTLSCSPISGHRSVSWYQQTPGQGLQFLFEYFSETQRNKGNFPGRFSGRQFSNSRSEMNVSTLELGDSALYLCASTITTSGLLSGANVLTFGAGSRLTVL.

J is TRBJ1-5 and V is TRBV18, with D perhaps matching TRBD1 (6 bases). With 6 bases removed from V and 6 bases from J, the gap between germline ends came to 15 bases. CDR1 is KGHSH and CDR2 is LQKENI in the germline V gene. The CDR3 consists of 14 residues. The CDR3, as DNA: TGTGCCAGCTCCCTAGGGGGAGTGGGTCAGCCCCAGCATTTT. Encoded protein: CASSLGGVGQPQHF.